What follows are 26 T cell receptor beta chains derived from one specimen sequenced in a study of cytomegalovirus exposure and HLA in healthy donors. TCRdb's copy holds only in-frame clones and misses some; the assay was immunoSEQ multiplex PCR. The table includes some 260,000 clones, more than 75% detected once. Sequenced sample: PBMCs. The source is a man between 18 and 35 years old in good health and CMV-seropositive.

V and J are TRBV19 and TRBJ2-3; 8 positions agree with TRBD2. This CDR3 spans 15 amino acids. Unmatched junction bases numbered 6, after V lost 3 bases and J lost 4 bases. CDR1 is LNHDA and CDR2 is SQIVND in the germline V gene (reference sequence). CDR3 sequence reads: CASSMISGIPDTQYF. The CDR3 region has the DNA TGTGCCAGTAGTATGATTAGCGGGATCCCAGATACGCAGTATTTT.

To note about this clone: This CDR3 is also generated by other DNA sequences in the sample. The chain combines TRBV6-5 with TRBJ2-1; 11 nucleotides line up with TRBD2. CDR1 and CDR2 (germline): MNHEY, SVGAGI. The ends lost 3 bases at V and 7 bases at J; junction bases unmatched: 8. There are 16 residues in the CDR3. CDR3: CASSYRLAGGTNEQFF. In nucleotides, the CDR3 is TGTGCCAGCAGTTATCGGTTAGCGGGAGGGACGAATGAGCAGTTCTTC.

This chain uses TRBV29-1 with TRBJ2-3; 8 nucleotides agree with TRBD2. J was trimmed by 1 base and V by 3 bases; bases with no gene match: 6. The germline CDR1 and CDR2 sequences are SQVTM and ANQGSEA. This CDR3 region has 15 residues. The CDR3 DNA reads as TGCAGCGTTGACCGACGGCGGGAGGGCACAGATACGCAGTATTTT. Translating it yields CSVDRRREGTDTQYF.

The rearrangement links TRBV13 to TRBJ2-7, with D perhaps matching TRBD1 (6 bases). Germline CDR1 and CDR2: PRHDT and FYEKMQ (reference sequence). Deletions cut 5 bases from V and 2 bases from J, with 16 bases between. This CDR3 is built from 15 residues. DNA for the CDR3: TGTGCCAGCAGCCCAAACCAGGGGCAGACCTACGAGCAGTACTTC. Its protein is CASSPNQGQTYEQYF.

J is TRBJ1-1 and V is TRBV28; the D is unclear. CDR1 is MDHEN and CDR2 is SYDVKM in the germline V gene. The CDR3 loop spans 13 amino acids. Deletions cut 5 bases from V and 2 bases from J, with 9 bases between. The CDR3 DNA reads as TGTGCCAGCAGTGATTCATTTAACACTGAAGCTTTCTTT. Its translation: CASSDSFNTEAFF.

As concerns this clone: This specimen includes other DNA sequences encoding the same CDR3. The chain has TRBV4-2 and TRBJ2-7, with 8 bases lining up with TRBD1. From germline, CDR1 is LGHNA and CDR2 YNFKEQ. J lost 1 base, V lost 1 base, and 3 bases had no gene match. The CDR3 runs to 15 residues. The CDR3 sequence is CASSQAGTGSYEQYF. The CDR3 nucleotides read TGTGCCAGCAGCCAAGCCGGGACAGGATCCTACGAGCAGTACTTC.

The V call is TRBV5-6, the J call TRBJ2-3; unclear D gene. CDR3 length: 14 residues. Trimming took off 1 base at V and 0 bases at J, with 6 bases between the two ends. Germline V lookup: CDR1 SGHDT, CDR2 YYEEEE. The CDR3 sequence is CASSLIASTDTQYF. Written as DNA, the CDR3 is TGTGCCAGCAGCTTGATTGCGAGCACAGATACGCAGTATTTT.

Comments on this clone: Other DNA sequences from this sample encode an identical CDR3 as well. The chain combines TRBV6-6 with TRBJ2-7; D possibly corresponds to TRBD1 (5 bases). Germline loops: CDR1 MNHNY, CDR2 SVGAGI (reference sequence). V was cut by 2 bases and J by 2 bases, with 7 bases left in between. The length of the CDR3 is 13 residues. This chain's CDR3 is CASSYDRTYEQYF. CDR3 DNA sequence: TGTGCCAGCAGTTACGACAGAACCTACGAGCAGTACTTC.

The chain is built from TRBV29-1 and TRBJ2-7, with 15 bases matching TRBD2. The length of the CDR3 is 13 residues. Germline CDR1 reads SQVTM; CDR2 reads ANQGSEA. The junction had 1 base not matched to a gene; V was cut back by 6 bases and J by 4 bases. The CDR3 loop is CSVGTSGRYEQYF. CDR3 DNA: TGCAGCGTAGGGACTAGCGGGAGGTACGAGCAGTACTTC.

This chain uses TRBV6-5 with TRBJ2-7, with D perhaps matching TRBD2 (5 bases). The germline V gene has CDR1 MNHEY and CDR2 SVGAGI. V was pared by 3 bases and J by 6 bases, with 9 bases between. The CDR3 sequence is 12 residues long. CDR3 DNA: TGTGCCAGCAGTTATTTGGGGAGCGAGCAGTACTTC. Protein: CASSYLGSEQYF.

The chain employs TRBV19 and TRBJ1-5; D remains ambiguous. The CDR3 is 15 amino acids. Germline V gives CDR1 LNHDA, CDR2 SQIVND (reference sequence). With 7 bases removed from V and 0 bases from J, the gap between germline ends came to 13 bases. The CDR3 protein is CASIQKGYSNQPQHF. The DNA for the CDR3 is TGTGCCAGTATTCAAAAGGGATATAGCAATCAGCCCCAGCATTTT.

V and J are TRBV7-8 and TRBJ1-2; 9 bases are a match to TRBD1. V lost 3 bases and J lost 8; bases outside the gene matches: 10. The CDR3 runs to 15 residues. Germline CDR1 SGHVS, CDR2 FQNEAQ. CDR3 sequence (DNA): TGTGCCAGCAGCTTTAGACGGGACAGGGTGGGCGGCTACACCTTC. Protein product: CASSFRRDRVGGYTF. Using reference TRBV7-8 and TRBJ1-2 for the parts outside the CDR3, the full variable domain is GAGVSQSPRYKVAKRGQDVALRCDPISGHVSLFWYQQALGQGPEFLTYFQNEAQLDKSGLPSDRFFAERPEGSVSTLKIQRTQQEDSAVYLCASSFRRDRVGGYTFGSGTRLTVV.

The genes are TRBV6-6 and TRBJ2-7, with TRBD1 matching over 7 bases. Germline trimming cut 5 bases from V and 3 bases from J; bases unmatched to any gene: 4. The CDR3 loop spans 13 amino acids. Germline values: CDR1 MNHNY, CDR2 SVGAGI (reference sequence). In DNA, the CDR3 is TGTGCCAGCAGTCCGAGACAGGGCTACGAGCAGTACTTC. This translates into CASSPRQGYEQYF.

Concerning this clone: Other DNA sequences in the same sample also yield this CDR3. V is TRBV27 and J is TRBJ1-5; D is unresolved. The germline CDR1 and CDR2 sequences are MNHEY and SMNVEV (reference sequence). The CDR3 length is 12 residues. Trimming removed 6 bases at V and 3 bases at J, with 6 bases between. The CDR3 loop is CASSPTNQPQHF. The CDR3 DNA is TGTGCCAGCAGCCCAACCAATCAGCCCCAGCATTTT.

The CDR3 DNA sequence: TGCGCCAGCAGGCAAACCTTGTCCAATGGCAATGAGCAGTTCTTC. Translating it yields CASRQTLSNGNEQFF. The V gene is TRBV5-1, the J gene TRBJ2-1, with D uncertain. This CDR3 is built from 15 residues. The germline CDR1 and CDR2 sequences are SGHRS and YFSETQ. With 5 bases removed from V and 6 bases from J, the gap between germline ends came to 18 bases. Looking up the rest from reference TRBV5-1 and TRBJ2-1 gives the full variable domain: KAGVTQTPRYLIKTRGQQVTLSCSPISGHRSVSWYQQTPGQGLQFLFEYFSETQRNKGNFPGRFSGRQFSNSRSEMNVSTLELGDSALYLCASRQTLSNGNEQFFGPGTRLTVL.

The CDR3 DNA follows: TGTGCCATCTCCGGGGATGGAAACACCATATATTTT. As protein: CAISGDGNTIYF. The V and J genes are TRBV10-3 and TRBJ1-3; D ambiguous. This CDR3 region has 12 residues. The germline V gene encodes CDR1 ENHRY and CDR2 SYGVKD. Trimming removed 8 bases at V and 3 bases at J, with 8 bases between.

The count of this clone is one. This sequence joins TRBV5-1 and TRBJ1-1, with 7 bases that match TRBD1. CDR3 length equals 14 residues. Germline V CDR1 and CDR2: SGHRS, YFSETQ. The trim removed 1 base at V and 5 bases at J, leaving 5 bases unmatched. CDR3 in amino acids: CASSLLGGETEAFF. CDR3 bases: TGCGCCAGCAGCTTGTTAGGGGGCGAGACTGAAGCTTTCTTT. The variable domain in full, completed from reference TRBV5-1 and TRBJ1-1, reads KAGVTQTPRYLIKTRGQQVTLSCSPISGHRSVSWYQQTPGQGLQFLFEYFSETQRNKGNFPGRFSGRQFSNSRSEMNVSTLELGDSALYLCASSLLGGETEAFFGQGTRLTVV.

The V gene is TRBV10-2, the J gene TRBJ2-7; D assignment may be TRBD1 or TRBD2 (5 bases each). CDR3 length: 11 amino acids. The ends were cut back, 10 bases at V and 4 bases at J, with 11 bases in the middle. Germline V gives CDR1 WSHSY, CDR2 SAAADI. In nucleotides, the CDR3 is TGCGCCACCGGGACCGAATACGAGCAGTACTTC. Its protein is CATGTEYEQYF.

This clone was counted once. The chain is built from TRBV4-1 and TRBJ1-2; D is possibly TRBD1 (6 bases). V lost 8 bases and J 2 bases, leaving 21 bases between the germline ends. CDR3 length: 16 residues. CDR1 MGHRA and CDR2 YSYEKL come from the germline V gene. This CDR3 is CASRTSAMGTNYGYTF. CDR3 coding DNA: TGCGCCAGCCGAACCTCAGCCATGGGGACAAACTATGGCTACACCTTC.

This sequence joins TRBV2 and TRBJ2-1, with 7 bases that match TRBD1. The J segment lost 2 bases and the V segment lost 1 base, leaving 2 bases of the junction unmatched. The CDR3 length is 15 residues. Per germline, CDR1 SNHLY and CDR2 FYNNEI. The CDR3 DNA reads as TGTGCCAGCAGTGAAGAAGGGGGCCCCTACAATGAGCAGTTCTTC. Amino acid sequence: CASSEEGGPYNEQFF.

Here the CDR3 DNA reads TGCGCCAGCAGCCAAGATAGACCTCCAACCTACGAGCAGTACTTC. Protein sequence: CASSQDRPPTYEQYF. The chain links TRBV4-1 to TRBJ2-7, with D uncertain. CDR3 length: 15 amino acids. V gave up 0 bases and J gave up 2 bases, with 11 bases separating them. Germline CDR1 and CDR2: MGHRA and YSYEKL.

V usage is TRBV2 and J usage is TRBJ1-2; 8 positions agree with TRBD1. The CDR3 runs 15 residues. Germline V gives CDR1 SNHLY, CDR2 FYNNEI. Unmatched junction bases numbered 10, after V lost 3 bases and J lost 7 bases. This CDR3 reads CASSDSRRTGSGYTF. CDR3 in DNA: TGTGCCAGCAGTGACTCGAGAAGGACAGGGTCTGGCTACACCTTC. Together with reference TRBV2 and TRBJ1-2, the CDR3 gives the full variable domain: EPEVTQTPSHQVTQMGQEVILRCVPISNHLYFYWYRQILGQKVEFLVSFYNNEISEKSEIFDDQFSVERPDGSNFTLKIRSTKLEDSAMYFCASSDSRRTGSGYTFGSGTRLTVV.

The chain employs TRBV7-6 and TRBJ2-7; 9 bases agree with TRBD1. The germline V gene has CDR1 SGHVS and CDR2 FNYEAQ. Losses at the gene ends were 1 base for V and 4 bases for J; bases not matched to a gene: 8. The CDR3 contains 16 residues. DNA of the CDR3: TGTGCCAGCAGCTTAGAGGTGACAGGGGGTATATACGAGCAGTACTTC. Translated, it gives CASSLEVTGGIYEQYF. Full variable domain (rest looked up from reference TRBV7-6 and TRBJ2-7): GAGVSQSPRYKVTKRGQDVALRCDPISGHVSLYWYRQALGQGPEFLTYFNYEAQQDKSGLPNDRFSAERPEGSISTLTIQRTEQRDSAMYRCASSLEVTGGIYEQYFGPGTRLTVT.

CDR3 bases: TGTGCCAGAAGCCAAAGTCCGGGACTAGCGGGAGGGATCCCCTACAATGAGCAGTTCTTC. Protein product: CARSQSPGLAGGIPYNEQFF. This chain uses TRBV5-3 with TRBJ2-1; 16 positions agree with TRBD2. TRBV5-3 is filed as an ORF, its function uncertain. This CDR3 region has 20 residues. After removal of 4 bases from V and 2 bases from J, the junction contained 12 bases not matched to a gene.

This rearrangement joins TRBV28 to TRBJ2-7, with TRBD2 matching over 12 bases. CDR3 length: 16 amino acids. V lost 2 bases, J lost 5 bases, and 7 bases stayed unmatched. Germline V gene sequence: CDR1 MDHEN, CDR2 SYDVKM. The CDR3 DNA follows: TGTGCCAGCAGTTTAGTCTTGGCTAGCGGGAGGGACGAGCAGTACTTC. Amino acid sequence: CASSLVLASGRDEQYF.

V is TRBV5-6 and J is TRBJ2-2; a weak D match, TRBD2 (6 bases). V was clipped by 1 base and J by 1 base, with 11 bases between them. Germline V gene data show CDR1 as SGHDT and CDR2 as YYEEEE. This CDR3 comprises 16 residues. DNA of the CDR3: TGTGCCAGCAGCTTGCCCAGCGGGCAGAACACCGGGGAGCTGTTTTTT. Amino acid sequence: CASSLPSGQNTGELFF.